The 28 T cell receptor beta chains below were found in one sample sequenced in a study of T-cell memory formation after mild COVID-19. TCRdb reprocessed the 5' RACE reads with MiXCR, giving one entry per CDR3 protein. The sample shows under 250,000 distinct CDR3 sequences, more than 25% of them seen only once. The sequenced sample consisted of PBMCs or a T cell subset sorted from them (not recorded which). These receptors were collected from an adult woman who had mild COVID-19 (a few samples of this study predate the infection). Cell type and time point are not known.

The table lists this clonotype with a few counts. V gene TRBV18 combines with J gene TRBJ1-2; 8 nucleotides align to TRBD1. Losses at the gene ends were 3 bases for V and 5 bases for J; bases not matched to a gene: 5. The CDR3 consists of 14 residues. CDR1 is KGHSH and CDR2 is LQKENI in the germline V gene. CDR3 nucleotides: TGTGCCAGCTCACCTAGGACAGGGAGATATGGCTACACCTTC. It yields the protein CASSPRTGRYGYTF.

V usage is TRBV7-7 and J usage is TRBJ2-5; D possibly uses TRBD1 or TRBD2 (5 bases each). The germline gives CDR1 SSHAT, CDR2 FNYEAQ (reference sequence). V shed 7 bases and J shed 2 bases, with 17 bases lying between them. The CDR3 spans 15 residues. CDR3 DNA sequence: TGTGCCAGCAAAACGGGTCGGGGACGGCAAGAGACCCAGTACTTC. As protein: CASKTGRGRQETQYF.

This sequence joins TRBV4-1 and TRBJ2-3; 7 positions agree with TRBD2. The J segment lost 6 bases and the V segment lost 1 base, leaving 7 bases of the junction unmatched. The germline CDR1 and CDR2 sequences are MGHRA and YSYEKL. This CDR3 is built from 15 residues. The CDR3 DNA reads TGCGCCAGCAGCCAAGTTTGGGGGGGAGGGGATACGCAGTATTTT. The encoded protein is CASSQVWGGGDTQYF.

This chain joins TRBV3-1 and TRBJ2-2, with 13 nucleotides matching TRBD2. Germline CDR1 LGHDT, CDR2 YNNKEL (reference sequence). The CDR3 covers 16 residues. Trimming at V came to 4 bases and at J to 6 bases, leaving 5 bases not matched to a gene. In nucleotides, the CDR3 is TGTGCCAGCAGCCCCGGACTAGCGGGAGATCCCGGGGAGCTGTTTTTT. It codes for CASSPGLAGDPGELFF.

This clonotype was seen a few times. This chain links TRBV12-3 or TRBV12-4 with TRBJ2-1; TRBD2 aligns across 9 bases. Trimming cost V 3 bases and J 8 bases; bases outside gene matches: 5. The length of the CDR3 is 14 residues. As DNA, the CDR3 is TGTGCCAGCAGTTTGTTGACTAGCGGAGATGAGCAGTTCTTC. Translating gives CASSLLTSGDEQFF.

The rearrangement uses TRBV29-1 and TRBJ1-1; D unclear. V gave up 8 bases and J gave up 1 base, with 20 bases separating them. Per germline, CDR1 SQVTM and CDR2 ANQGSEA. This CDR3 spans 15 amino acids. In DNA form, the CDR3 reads TGCAGCCTACTTAGCGGGAGTTCTAAGAACACTGAAGCTTTCTTT. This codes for CSLLSGSSKNTEAFF.

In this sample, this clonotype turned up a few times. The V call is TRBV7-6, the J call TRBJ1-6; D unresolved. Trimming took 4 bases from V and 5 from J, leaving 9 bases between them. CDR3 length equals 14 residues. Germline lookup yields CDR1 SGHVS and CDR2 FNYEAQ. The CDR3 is CASSSRADNSPLHF. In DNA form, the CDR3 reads TGTGCCAGCAGCTCCCGGGCCGATAATTCACCCCTCCACTTT.

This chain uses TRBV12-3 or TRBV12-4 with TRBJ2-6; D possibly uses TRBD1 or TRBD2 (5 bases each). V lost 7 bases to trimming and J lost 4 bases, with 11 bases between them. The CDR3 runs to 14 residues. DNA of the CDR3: TGTGCCAGCATAGAGGGGTTCGGGGCCAACGTCCTGACTTTC. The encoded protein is CASIEGFGANVLTF.

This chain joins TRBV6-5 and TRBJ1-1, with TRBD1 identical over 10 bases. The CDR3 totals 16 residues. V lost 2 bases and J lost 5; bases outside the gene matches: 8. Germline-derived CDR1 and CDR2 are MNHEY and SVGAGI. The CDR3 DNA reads TGTGCCAGCAGTTACGGATCGACAGGGGGCTTTACTGAAGCTTTCTTT. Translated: CASSYGSTGGFTEAFF.

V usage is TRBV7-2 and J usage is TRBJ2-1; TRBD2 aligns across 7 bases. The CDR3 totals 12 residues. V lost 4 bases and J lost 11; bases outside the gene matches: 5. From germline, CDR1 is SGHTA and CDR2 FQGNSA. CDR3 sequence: CASSSEREQQFF. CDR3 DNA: TGTGCCAGCAGCTCCGAGCGGGAACAGCAGTTCTTC.

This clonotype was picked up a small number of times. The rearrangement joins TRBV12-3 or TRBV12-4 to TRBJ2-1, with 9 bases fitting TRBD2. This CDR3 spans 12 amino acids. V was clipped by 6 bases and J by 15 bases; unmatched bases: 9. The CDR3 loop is CASSKLAGSPFF. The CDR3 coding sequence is TGTGCCAGCAGCAAGCTAGCGGGGTCCCCGTTCTTC.

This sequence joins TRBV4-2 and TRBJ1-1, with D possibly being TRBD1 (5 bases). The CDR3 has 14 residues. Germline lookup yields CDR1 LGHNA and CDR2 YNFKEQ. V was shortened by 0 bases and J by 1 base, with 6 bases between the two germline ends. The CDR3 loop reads CASSQETGNTEAFF. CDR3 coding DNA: TGTGCCAGCAGCCAAGAAACAGGGAACACTGAAGCTTTCTTT.

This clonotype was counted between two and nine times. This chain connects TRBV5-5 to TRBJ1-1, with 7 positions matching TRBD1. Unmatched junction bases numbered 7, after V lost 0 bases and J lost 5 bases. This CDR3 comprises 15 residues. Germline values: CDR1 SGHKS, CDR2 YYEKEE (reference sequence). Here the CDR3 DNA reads TGTGCCAGCAGCTTGGAACAGGGGATGGGTACTGAAGCTTTCTTT. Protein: CASSLEQGMGTEAFF.

This CDR3 is CASSQTGFFEKLFF. The DNA of the CDR3 is TGCGCCAGCAGCCAGACAGGGTTTTTTGAAAAACTGTTTTTT. The chain carries TRBV4-1 and TRBJ1-4; 7 nucleotides match TRBD1. The CDR3 loop spans 14 amino acids. The J segment lost 7 bases and the V segment lost 3 bases, leaving 5 bases of the junction unmatched. The V gene's germline CDR1 is MGHRA and CDR2 YSYEKL.

Written as DNA, the CDR3 is TGCGCCAGCAGCCCAGGTGGTGGCTACACCTTC. Its translation is CASSPGGGYTF. J is TRBJ1-2 and V is TRBV5-1, with D unclear. Germline V CDR1 and CDR2: SGHRS, YFSETQ. CDR3 size: 11 residues. The ends were cut back, 4 bases at V and 7 bases at J, with 8 bases in the middle.

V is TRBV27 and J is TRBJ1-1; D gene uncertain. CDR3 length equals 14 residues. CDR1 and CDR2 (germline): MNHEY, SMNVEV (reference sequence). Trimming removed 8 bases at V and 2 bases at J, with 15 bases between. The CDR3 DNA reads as TGTGCCAGCCGCCCCCTCCAAGGAAACACTGAAGCTTTCTTT. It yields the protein CASRPLQGNTEAFF.

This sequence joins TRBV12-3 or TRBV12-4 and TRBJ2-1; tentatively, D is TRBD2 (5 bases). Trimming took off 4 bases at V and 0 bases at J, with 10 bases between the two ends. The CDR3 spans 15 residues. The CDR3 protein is CASSYGLSSYNEQFF. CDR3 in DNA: TGTGCCAGCAGTTACGGACTCTCCTCCTACAATGAGCAGTTCTTC.

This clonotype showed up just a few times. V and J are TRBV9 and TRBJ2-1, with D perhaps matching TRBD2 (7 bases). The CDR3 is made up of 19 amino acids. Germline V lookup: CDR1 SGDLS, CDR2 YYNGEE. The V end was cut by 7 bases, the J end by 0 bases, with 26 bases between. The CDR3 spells CASSKGGGGHRSSYNEQFF. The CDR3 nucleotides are TGTGCCAGCTCCAAAGGGGGAGGGGGGCACAGGAGCTCCTACAATGAGCAGTTCTTC.

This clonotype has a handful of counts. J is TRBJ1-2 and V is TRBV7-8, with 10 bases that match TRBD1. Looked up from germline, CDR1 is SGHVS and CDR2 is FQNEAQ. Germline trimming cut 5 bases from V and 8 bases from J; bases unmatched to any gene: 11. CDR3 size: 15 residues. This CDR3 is CASSPRRDRGQGYTF. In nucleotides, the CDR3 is TGTGCCAGCAGCCCAAGAAGGGACAGGGGACAAGGCTACACCTTC.

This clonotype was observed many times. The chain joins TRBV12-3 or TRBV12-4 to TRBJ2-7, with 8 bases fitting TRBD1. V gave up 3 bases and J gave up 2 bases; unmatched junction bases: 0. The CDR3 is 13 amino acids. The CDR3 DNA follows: TGTGCCAGCAGTTTGGACAGGGCCTACGAGCAGTACTTC. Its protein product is CASSLDRAYEQYF.

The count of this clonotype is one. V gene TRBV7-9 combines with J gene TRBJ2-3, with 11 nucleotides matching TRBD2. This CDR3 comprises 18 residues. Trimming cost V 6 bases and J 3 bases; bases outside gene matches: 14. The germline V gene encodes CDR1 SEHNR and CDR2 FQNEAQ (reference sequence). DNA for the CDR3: TGTGCCAGCAGTCTCCAGGCGGGACTAGCGGTCGAGACAGATACGCAGTATTTT. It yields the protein CASSLQAGLAVETDTQYF. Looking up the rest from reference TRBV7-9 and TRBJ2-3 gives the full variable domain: DTGVSQNPRHKITKRGQNVTFRCDPISEHNRLYWYRQTLGQGPEFLTYFQNEAQLEKSRLLSDRFSAERPKGSFSTLEIQRTEQGDSAMYLCASSLQAGLAVETDTQYFGPGTRLTVL.

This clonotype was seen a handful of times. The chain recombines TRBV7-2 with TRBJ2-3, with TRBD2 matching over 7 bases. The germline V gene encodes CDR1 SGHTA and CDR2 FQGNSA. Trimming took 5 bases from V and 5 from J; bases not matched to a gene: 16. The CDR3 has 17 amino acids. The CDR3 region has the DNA TGTGCCAGCAGCCCCAGGGCAGCGGGGTTGCGTGTAGATACGCAGTATTTT. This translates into CASSPRAAGLRVDTQYF. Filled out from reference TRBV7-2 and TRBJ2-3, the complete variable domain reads GAGVSQSPSNKVTEKGKDVELRCDPISGHTALYWYRQSLGQGLEFLIYFQGNSAPDKSGLPSDRFSAERTGGSVSTLTIQRTQQEDSAVYLCASSPRAAGLRVDTQYFGPGTRLTVL.

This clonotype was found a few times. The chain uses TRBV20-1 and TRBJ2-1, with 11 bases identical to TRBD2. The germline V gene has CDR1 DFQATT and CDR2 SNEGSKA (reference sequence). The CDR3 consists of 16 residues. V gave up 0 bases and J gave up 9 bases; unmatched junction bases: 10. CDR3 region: CSARDRLAGGVGEQFF. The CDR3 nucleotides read TGCAGTGCTAGAGATCGGCTAGCGGGAGGAGTAGGTGAGCAGTTCTTC.

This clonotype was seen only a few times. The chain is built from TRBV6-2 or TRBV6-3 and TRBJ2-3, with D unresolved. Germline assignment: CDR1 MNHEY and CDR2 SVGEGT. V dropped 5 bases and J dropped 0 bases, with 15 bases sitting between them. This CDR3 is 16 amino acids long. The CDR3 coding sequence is TGTGCCAGCAGTCCCCGGACGCTAACTAGCACAGATACGCAGTATTTT. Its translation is CASSPRTLTSTDTQYF.

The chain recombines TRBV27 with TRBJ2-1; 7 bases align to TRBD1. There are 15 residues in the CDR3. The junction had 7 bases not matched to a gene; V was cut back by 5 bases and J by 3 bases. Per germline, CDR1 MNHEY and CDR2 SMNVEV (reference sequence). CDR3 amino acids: CASSPGQSYYNEQFF. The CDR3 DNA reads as TGTGCCAGCAGTCCGGGACAGTCCTACTACAATGAGCAGTTCTTC.

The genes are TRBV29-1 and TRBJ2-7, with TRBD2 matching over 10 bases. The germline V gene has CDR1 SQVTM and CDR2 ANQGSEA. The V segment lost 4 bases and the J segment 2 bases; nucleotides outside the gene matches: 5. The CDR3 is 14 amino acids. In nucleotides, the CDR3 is TGCAGCGTTGCGAGGACTAGCGGCACCTACGAGCAGTACTTC. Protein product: CSVARTSGTYEQYF.

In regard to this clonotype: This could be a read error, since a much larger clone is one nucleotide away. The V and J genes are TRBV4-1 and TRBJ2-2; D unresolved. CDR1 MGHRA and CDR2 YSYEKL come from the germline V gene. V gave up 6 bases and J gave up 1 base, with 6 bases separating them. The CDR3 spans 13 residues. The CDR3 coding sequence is TGCGCCAGCAGAGAAAAGAACACCGGGGAGCTGTTTTTT. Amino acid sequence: CASREKNTGELFF.

The CDR3 loop is CASSESGSNVFKIETQYF. CDR3 DNA sequence: TGTGCCAGCAGCGAGAGCGGGAGCAACGTATTCAAGATAGAGACCCAGTACTTC. The rearrangement joins TRBV9 to TRBJ2-5; 8 bases agree with TRBD2. V shed 3 bases and J 4 bases; nucleotides not matched to a gene: 17. The CDR3 loop spans 18 amino acids. Germline assignment: CDR1 SGDLS and CDR2 YYNGEE.